The sequence of this TCR beta chain was determined in a study of blood T cells in healthy people across ages. Study summary: Capture by template switching was about one barcoded beta molecule per two T cells. Study results and limitations: Observed TCR beta diversity per million T cells went down as age went up. This fall followed a roughly linear course with age. Across samples, TCR beta diversity tracked strongly with naive T cell percentage.

Every sample yielded at least 6 million isolated PBMCs. Alongside a J-beta primer mix, a sample-barcoded 5' primer served in a second PCR lasting about 6 to 11 cycles. TCRdb used MiXCR to reprocess the 5' RACE reads, holding one entry per CDR3 protein. Of around 1.5 million distinct CDR3 sequences detected, almost 35% appear once; the ten largest clones hold 11%. Details on this clonotype: Its antigen is as yet unknown.

Germline loops: CDR1 MNHNS, CDR2 SASEGT. The germline V and J ends were trimmed by 7 bases and 2 bases, with 9 bases remaining between them. The CDR3 consists of 13 residues. The sequenced sample consisted of blood. This sequence joins TRBV6-1 and TRBJ1-5; possible D gene TRBD1, 6 bases. This clonotype was sampled from a woman aged 30 to 39 in good health. CDR3 residues: CASTGARNQPQHF. In DNA form, the CDR3 reads TGTGCCAGCACAGGGGCTCGCAATCAGCCCCAGCATTTT.